Below, 23 T cell receptor beta chains from the same sample are listed, as sequenced in a study of blood T cell repertoires in COVID-19. The method was immunoSEQ multiplex PCR; TCRdb's version includes in-frame clones alone and lacks a portion of them. The sample contains 70,000 to 85,000 clones, approximately 80% of which appear only once. The sequencing sample was made of peripheral blood. These receptors were collected from a man older than 75 with acute or convalescent COVID-19.

The rearrangement links TRBV5-1 to TRBJ2-2; 8 positions agree with TRBD2. CDR3 length equals 13 residues. Germline CDR1 and CDR2: SGHRS and YFSETQ. The J segment lost 6 bases and the V segment lost 7 bases, leaving 5 bases of the junction unmatched. CDR3 coding DNA: TGCGCCAGCTCGGGAGGGTATGCCGGGGAGCTGTTTTTT. Its translation: CASSGGYAGELFF.

The chain's CDR3 is CATGQGLTGELFF. For the CDR3, the DNA is TGTGCCACGGGACAGGGATTAACCGGGGAGCTGTTTTTT. The gene calls are TRBV2 and TRBJ2-2; 9 positions match TRBD1. The CDR3 contains 13 residues. Looked up from germline, CDR1 is SNHLY and CDR2 is FYNNEI. J was trimmed by 5 bases and V by 10 bases; bases with no gene match: 5.

The chain has TRBV4-1 and TRBJ1-2, with TRBD1 matching over 9 bases. The CDR3 runs to 13 residues. CDR1 and CDR2 (germline): MGHRA, YSYEKL. The V and J ends lost 4 bases and 8 bases, in that order; junction bases with no gene match: 5. In DNA, the CDR3 is TGCGCCAGCAGCCTGGACAGGGGCTGGGGCTACACCTTC. This sequence encodes CASSLDRGWGYTF.

The rearrangement uses TRBV3-1 (or the pseudogene TRBV3-2) and TRBJ1-1; D uncertain. Per the germline V gene, CDR1 is LGHDT and CDR2 is YNNKEL (reference sequence). V lost 4 bases, J lost 5 bases, and 11 bases lay in between. The CDR3 covers 13 residues. The CDR3 sequence: CASSLDLVTEAFF. The CDR3 DNA follows: TGTGCCAGCAGCCTCGACTTGGTTACTGAAGCTTTCTTT.

With regard to this clone: The sample has other DNA sequences that encode this CDR3 too. The CDR3 coding sequence is TGTGCCAGCAGTTTGTCAGGGCGCCACACTGAAGCTTTCTTT. Translated: CASSLSGRHTEAFF. V is TRBV27 and J is TRBJ1-1, with D possibly being TRBD1 (5 bases). The CDR3 consists of 14 residues. V was shortened by 3 bases and J by 3 bases, with 11 bases between the two germline ends. Germline CDR1 is MNHEY and CDR2 is SMNVEV (reference sequence).

This chain links TRBV5-6 with TRBJ1-2, with 8 nucleotides matching TRBD1. J was trimmed by 7 bases and V by 1 base; bases with no gene match: 6. The CDR3 extends over 14 amino acids. From germline, CDR1 is SGHDT and CDR2 YYEEEE. Here the CDR3 DNA reads TGTGCCAGCAGCTTGAACAGGGGGTTATTTGGCTACACCTTC. Protein: CASSLNRGLFGYTF.

For this clone: Other nucleotide sequences from this sample produce the same CDR3. The gene calls are TRBV5-1 and TRBJ2-1; TRBD1 matches 7 bases. V trimming: 5 bases; J trimming: 0 bases; junction bases outside the gene matches: 5. This CDR3 spans 15 amino acids. CDR1 and CDR2 from the germline V gene are SGHRS and YFSETQ. CDR3: CASRPGGSSYNEQFF. CDR3 nucleotide sequence: TGCGCCAGCAGACCAGGGGGTTCCTCCTACAATGAGCAGTTCTTC.

The rearrangement uses TRBV6-5 and TRBJ1-2, with 12 bases matching TRBD1. Losses at the gene ends were 6 bases for V and 6 bases for J; bases not matched to a gene: 5. CDR1 and CDR2 (germline): MNHEY, SVGAGI. CDR3 length: 14 amino acids. The CDR3 sequence: CASSRGQGANGYTF. CDR3 DNA sequence: TGTGCCAGCAGCCGGGGACAGGGGGCGAATGGCTACACCTTC.

The chain combines TRBV30 with TRBJ1-1; unclear D gene. V lost 0 bases and J lost 12, with 17 bases in between. Germline V lookup: CDR1 GTSNPN, CDR2 SVGIG (reference sequence). The CDR3 has 13 amino acids. As DNA, the CDR3 is TGTGCCTGGAGTGTCGTGAGCGTCAGAGTGACTTTCTTT. Its protein product is CAWSVVSVRVTFF.

A note on this clone: At one end, the junction sequence differs from germline, possibly due to a read error. The genes are TRBV7-2 and TRBJ2-5; TRBD2 matches 15 bases. Germline lookup yields CDR1 SGHTA and CDR2 FQGNSA. The CDR3 has 14 amino acids. CDR3 nucleotides: TGTGCCAGCAGCTTCGGGACTAGCGGGGGGACCCCCCACTTC. Its translation: CASSFGTSGGTPHF.

The chain is built from TRBV2 and TRBJ1-6; the D gene is possibly TRBD1 (6 bases). Germline-derived CDR1 and CDR2 are SNHLY and FYNNEI. CDR3 length equals 15 residues. The V end was cut by 2 bases, the J end by 6 bases, with 11 bases between. CDR3 in amino acids: CASSEMQGSNSPLHF. DNA for the CDR3: TGTGCCAGCAGTGAAATGCAGGGGAGTAATTCACCCCTCCACTTT. Variable domain in full (rest from reference TRBV2 and TRBJ1-6): EPEVTQTPSHQVTQMGQEVILRCVPISNHLYFYWYRQILGQKVEFLVSFYNNEISEKSEIFDDQFSVERPDGSNFTLKIRSTKLEDSAMYFCASSEMQGSNSPLHFGNGTRLTVT.

The chain links TRBV2 to TRBJ1-5; tentative D call: TRBD1 (5 bases). The germline V gene encodes CDR1 SNHLY and CDR2 FYNNEI. The CDR3 runs 14 residues. V lost 6 bases to trimming and J lost 0 bases, with 9 bases between them. For the CDR3, the DNA is TGTGCCAGCAGCCCGGACAATAGCAATCAGCCCCAGCATTTT. This translates into CASSPDNSNQPQHF. The full variable domain, completed using reference TRBV2 and TRBJ1-5, is EPEVTQTPSHQVTQMGQEVILRCVPISNHLYFYWYRQILGQKVEFLVSFYNNEISEKSEIFDDQFSVERPDGSNFTLKIRSTKLEDSAMYFCASSPDNSNQPQHFGDGTRLSIL.

The rearrangement joins TRBV3-1 (or the pseudogene TRBV3-2) to TRBJ2-3, with 7 positions matching TRBD2. In germline, CDR1 is LGHDT, CDR2 YNNKEL (reference sequence). The CDR3 has 17 amino acids. V shed 0 bases and J 0 bases; nucleotides not matched to a gene: 6. The CDR3 nucleotides are TGTGCCAGCAGCCAAGATGCGGCTAGCGGAAGCACAGATACGCAGTATTTT. Translating it yields CASSQDAASGSTDTQYF.

The chain combines TRBV5-4 with TRBJ1-1; no clear D. V gave up 6 bases and J gave up 3 bases, with 21 bases separating them. Germline lookup yields CDR1 SGHNT and CDR2 YYREEE (reference sequence). This CDR3 spans 16 amino acids. Written as DNA, the CDR3 is TGTGCCAGCACCGCGGGCCTCCGGCAGAAAGACACTGAAGCTTTCTTT. It encodes CASTAGLRQKDTEAFF. Together with reference TRBV5-4 and TRBJ1-1, the CDR3 gives the full variable domain: ETGVTQSPTHLIKTRGQQVTLRCSSQSGHNTVSWYQQALGQGPQFIFQYYREEENGRGNFPPRFSGLQFPNYSSELNVNALELDDSALYLCASTAGLRQKDTEAFFGQGTRLTVV.

This chain joins TRBV5-1 and TRBJ1-1; a possible D gene is TRBD1 (5 bases). The CDR3 loop spans 14 amino acids. Trimming shortened V by 1 base and J by 1 base, and 8 bases separated the two germline ends. Germline V lookup: CDR1 SGHRS, CDR2 YFSETQ. The DNA of the CDR3 is TGCGCCAGCAGCTTGACTACAGGGAACACTGAAGCTTTCTTT. It is translated as CASSLTTGNTEAFF.

This chain uses TRBV11-1 with TRBJ1-6; D gene unclear. Germline assignment: CDR1 SGHAT and CDR2 FQDESV (reference sequence). This CDR3 region has 14 residues. V lost 3 bases and J 10 bases, leaving 13 bases between the germline ends. The CDR3 region is CASSFGPGISPLHF. Here the CDR3 DNA reads TGTGCCAGCAGCTTCGGTCCAGGTATATCACCCCTCCACTTT.

The gene calls are TRBV9 and TRBJ2-3, with D possibly matching TRBD1 (6 bases). The V end lost 1 base, the J end lost 1 base, and 13 bases lay between the germline ends. Germline V gives CDR1 SGDLS, CDR2 YYNGEE. The CDR3 length is 16 residues. CDR3 nucleotide sequence: TGTGCCAGCAGCGTAAGGGTGGCAGGGGGCACAGATACGCAGTATTTT. Translated, it gives CASSVRVAGGTDTQYF.

The chain recombines TRBV1 with TRBJ1-2; TRBD1 is the table's D call and was not checked against the DNA. TRBV1 is an annotated pseudogene. The CDR3 runs 13 residues. The CDR3 DNA reads TGCACCAGCAGGACAGGGGGTAATTATGGCTACACCTTC. It translates to CTSRTGGNYGYTF.

This clone was detected only a few times. The V call is TRBV11-2, the J call TRBJ1-6; D remains ambiguous. Per the germline V gene, CDR1 is SGHAT and CDR2 is FQNNGV. The ends were cut back, 0 bases at V and 6 bases at J, with 6 bases in the middle. The CDR3 covers 14 residues. CDR3 in amino acids: CASSLDQVNSPLHF. In nucleotides, the CDR3 is TGTGCCAGCAGCTTAGACCAGGTTAATTCACCCCTCCACTTT.

The V gene is TRBV5-1, the J gene TRBJ1-1; 7 bases agree with TRBD1. This CDR3 region has 14 residues. Germline V gives CDR1 SGHRS, CDR2 YFSETQ. The V and J ends lost 0 bases and 4 bases, in that order; junction bases with no gene match: 3. The CDR3 DNA reads as TGCGCCAGCAGCTTGGCAACAGGGGCCACTGAAGCTTTCTTT. Residues: CASSLATGATEAFF.

The chain uses TRBV12-3 or TRBV12-4 and TRBJ1-6, with D perhaps TRBD1 (6 bases). CDR3 length: 13 amino acids. The V gene lost 5 bases and the J gene lost 7 bases, with 9 bases spanning the gap. The DNA for the CDR3 is TGTGCCAGCAGTGAGAGGGGGAATTCACCCCTCCACTTT. It codes for CASSERGNSPLHF.

This clone was counted between two and nine times. The chain combines TRBV25-1 with TRBJ1-2; 9 bases match TRBD1. V shed 6 bases, J shed 6 bases, and the junction held 8 bases outside the gene matches. The CDR3 runs 14 residues. CDR1 and CDR2 from the germline V gene are MGHDK and SYGVNS. The DNA of the CDR3 is TGTGCCAGCAGCGAGACAGGGGGTAAGGATGGCTACACCTTC. Amino acid sequence: CASSETGGKDGYTF.

The chain employs TRBV28 and TRBJ2-5, with TRBD2 matching over 14 bases. The germline CDR1 and CDR2 sequences are MDHEN and SYDVKM. The CDR3 runs 17 residues. V shed 5 bases, J shed 2 bases, and the junction held 7 bases outside the gene matches. The CDR3 coding sequence is TGTGCCAGCAGTACAGGGACTAGCGGGGGCAAACAAGAGACCCAGTACTTC. It specifies CASSTGTSGGKQETQYF.